This TCR beta chain was identified during a study of OX40 agonist ivuxolimab in advanced cancers. Looking at the study overall: The costimulatory receptor OX40 (CD134) was targeted by ivuxolimab, a fully human IgG2 agonistic monoclonal antibody. Intravenous ivuxolimab was administered to patients every 2 weeks at six dose levels: 0.01, 0.1, 0.3, 1.5, 3 and 10 mg/kg. Among the roughly 50 dose-escalation patients, about 20 had hepatocellular carcinoma, around 15 melanoma, 9 renal cell carcinoma and 9 head and neck cancer. In the dose-escalation cohort, 65% to 90% of patients were male, and the mean age was approximately 60 years, with a range of roughly 20 to 80. Patients were allowed to have had prior anti-PD-1, anti-PD-L1 or anti-CTLA-4 therapy, and 40% of the dose-escalation patients had previously received checkpoint inhibitors. Partial responses were achieved by three dose-escalation patients, of whom one had hepatocellular carcinoma and two had cutaneous melanoma. The point of sequencing TCRbeta in the periphery was to test whether ivuxolimab changed TCR sequence diversity and drove clonal T-cell expansion. The monotherapy dose-escalation portion (N ≈ 50 patients) of the phase I ivuxolimab trial is reported in the paper. What the study reported, not specific to this receptor: After ivuxolimab, expanded clones were on average more numerous among CD8+ T cells than among CD4+ T cells. The antigen specificity of the peripheral T cells that underwent clonal expansion was not determined. In the 0.1-3.0 mg/kg groups, partial responders were among the patients with the lowest normalized peripheral clonal expansion, particularly in CD8+ T cells. Low levels of normalized T-cell clonal expansion were also seen in some patients who did not respond. At doses of 0.1 to 3.0 mg/kg, clonal expansion of both CD4+ and CD8+ blood T cells was observed from baseline to week 6.

To sequence the TCRbeta CDR3 region, genomic DNA was isolated from the sorted cells. The immunoSEQ Assay was used to sequence the TCRbeta CDR3 regions. TCRdb's version of the immuneACCESS table is confined to in-frame rearrangements and falls short of the full clone set. An unresolved V gene accounts for under half of the shortfall where checked; the remainder is of unknown origin. The sample includes about 42,000 clones, with approximately 86% observed a single time. The ten largest account for roughly 22% of the sample. The trial excluded patients who had a history of autoimmune disease or were on systemic immunosuppression. Peripheral blood for TCR sequencing was collected from all dose cohorts at baseline, on cycle 4 day 1, and on cycle 7 day 1. Samples came from an open-label, multicenter, first-in-human phase I dose-escalation trial of ivuxolimab. Adults with locally advanced or metastatic head and neck squamous cell, hepatocellular, melanoma or renal cell carcinoma were enrolled in the trial. Before TCR sequencing, CD4+ T cells and CD8+ T cells from peripheral blood were sorted into separate populations.

This clone was detected only once. This clone's antigen is unknown. Base quality data are lacking; no much larger clone is found one base away. CDR1 and CDR2 are read off the germline V gene as MGHRA and YSYEKL. A distance of 11 bases separates the germline ends of V and J, which lose 1 base and 0 bases respectively. The CDR3 has 16 amino acids, counting the end cysteine and phenylalanine. The only DNA kept is the CDR3, 48 bases in frame from the first base. The source is an adult with an advanced solid tumor such as melanoma, head and neck, liver or kidney cancer. Specimen: CD4+ or CD8+ T cells sorted from blood, collected in a trial of the OX40 agonist ivuxolimab. The rearranged segments are TRBV4-1 and TRBJ2-3, with the D segment identity uncertain. The CDR3 in this case is CASSQVVHPSTDTQYF. At the DNA level, the sequence is TGCGCCAGCAGCCAAGTTGTCCACCCGAGCACAGATACGCAGTATTTT.